The T cell receptor beta chain described here comes from a study of T cells in Graves' hyperthyroidism and ophthalmopathy. This clonotype showed up many times. Amplified TCR beta CDR3 regions derived from RNA transcripts. The study used the HTBI primer set for a first-round RT-PCR of the TCR CDR3. In TCRdb, the multiplex PCR reads were re-called with MiXCR into one record per CDR3 protein. The repertoire holds a few hundred thousand distinct CDR3 sequences, with about 14% as singletons. The germline CDR1 and CDR2 sequences are SNHLY and FYNNEI. This CDR3 is built from 14 residues. V trimming: 4 bases; J trimming: 5 bases; junction bases outside the gene matches: 4. A patient was excluded if there was uncontrolled infection, other autoimmune disease, pregnancy or lactation.

The sequenced sample consisted of blood. V and J are TRBV2 and TRBJ2-7, with TRBD1 matching 11 bases. The sequence was collected from a woman aged 30 to 39 with Graves' ophthalmopathy. CDR3 DNA sequence: TGTGCCAGCAGTGTGGACAGGGGGCTAAACGAGCAGTACTTC. Its protein product is CASSVDRGLNEQYF.